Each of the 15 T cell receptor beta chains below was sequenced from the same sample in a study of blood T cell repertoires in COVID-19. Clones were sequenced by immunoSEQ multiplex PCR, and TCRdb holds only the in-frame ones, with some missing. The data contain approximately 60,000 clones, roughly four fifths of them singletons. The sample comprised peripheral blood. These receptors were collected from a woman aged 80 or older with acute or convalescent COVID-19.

In DNA, the CDR3 is TGTGCCAGCAGCCCCAGGGGGCGGGGGTCCTACAATGAGCAGTTCTTC. Translated, it gives CASSPRGRGSYNEQFF. This sequence joins TRBV7-9 and TRBJ2-1, with D maybe TRBD1 (8 bases). The CDR3 runs 16 residues. The V end was cut by 5 bases, the J end by 1 base, with 15 bases between. Germline V gene data show CDR1 as SEHNR and CDR2 as FQNEAQ (reference sequence).

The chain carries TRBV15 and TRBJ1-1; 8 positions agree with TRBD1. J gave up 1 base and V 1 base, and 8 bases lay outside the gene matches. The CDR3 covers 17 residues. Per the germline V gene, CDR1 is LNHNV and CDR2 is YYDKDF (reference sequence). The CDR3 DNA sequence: TGTGCCACCAGCAGAGCCCGGCAGGGGGCAGGGAACACTGAAGCTTTCTTT. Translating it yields CATSRARQGAGNTEAFF. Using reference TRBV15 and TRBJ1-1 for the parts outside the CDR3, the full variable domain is DAMVIQNPRYQVTQFGKPVTLSCSQTLNHNVMYWYQQKSSQAPKLLFHYYDKDFNNEADTPDNFQSRRPNTSFCFLDIRSPGLGDTAMYLCATSRARQGAGNTEAFFGQGTRLTVV.

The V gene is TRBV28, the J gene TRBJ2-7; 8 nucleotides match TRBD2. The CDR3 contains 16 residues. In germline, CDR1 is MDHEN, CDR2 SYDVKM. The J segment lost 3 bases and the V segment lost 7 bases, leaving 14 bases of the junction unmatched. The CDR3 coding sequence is TGTGCCAGCACCCACTCCCGGGGGGGCGCTTTCTACGAGCAGTACTTC. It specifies CASTHSRGGAFYEQYF.

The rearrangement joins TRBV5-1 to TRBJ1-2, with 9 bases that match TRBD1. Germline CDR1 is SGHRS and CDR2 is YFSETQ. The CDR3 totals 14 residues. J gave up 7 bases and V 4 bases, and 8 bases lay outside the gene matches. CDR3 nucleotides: TGCGCCAGCAGCCCCTCGGGACAGGGTGGTGGCTACACCTTC. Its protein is CASSPSGQGGGYTF. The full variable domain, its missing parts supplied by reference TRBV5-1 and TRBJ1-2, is KAGVTQTPRYLIKTRGQQVTLSCSPISGHRSVSWYQQTPGQGLQFLFEYFSETQRNKGNFPGRFSGRQFSNSRSEMNVSTLELGDSALYLCASSPSGQGGGYTFGSGTRLTVV.

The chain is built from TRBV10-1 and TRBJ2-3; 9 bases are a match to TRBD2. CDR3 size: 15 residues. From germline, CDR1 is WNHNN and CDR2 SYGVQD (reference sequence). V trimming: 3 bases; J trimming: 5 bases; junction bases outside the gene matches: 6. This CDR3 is CASSDGGGAGDTQYF. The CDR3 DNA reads TGCGCCAGCAGTGATGGCGGGGGGGCCGGAGATACGCAGTATTTT.

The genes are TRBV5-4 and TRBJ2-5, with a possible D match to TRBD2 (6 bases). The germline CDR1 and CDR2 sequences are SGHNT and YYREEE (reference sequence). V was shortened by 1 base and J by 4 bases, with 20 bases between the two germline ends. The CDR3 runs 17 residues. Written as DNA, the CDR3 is TGTGCCAGCAGCTTGTCGTTTGGGGCGGGAATGGGAGAGACCCAGTACTTC. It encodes CASSLSFGAGMGETQYF.

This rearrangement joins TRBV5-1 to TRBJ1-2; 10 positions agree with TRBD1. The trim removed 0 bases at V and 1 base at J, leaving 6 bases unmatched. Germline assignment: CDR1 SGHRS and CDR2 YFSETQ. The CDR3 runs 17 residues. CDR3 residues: CASSLAAGQGINYGYTF. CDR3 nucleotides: TGCGCCAGCAGCTTGGCCGCGGGACAGGGGATTAACTATGGCTACACCTTC.

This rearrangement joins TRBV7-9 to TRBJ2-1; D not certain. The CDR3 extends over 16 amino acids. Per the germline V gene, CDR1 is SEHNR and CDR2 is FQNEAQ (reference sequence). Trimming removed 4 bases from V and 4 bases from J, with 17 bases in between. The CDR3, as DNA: TGTGCCAGCAGCTCCTCCTATAACCCTCAATACAATGAGCAGTTCTTC. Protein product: CASSSSYNPQYNEQFF.

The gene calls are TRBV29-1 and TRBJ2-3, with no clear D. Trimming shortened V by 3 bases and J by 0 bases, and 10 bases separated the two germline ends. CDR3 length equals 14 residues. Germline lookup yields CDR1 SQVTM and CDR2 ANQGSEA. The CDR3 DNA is TGCAGCGTTGATCCCAACTTTAGCACAGATACGCAGTATTTT. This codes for CSVDPNFSTDTQYF.

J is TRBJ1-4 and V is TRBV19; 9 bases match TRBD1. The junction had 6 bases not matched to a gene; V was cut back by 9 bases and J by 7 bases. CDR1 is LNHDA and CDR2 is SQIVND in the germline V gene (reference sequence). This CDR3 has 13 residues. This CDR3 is CASKQGASEKLFF. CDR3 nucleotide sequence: TGTGCCAGCAAACAGGGGGCGAGTGAAAAACTGTTTTTT.

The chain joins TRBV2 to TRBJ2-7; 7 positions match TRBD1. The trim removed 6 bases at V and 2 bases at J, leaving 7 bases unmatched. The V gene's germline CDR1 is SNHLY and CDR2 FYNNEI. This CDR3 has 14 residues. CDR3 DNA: TGTGCCAGCAGACCCGGGGACAGACCCTACGAGCAGTACTTC. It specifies CASRPGDRPYEQYF.

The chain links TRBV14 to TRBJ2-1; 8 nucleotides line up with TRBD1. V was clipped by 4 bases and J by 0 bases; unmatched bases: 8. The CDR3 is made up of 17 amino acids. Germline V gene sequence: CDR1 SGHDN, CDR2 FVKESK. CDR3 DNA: TGTGCCAGCAGCCCCTCAGGGGGCGCGGGCTCCTACAATGAGCAGTTCTTC. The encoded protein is CASSPSGGAGSYNEQFF.

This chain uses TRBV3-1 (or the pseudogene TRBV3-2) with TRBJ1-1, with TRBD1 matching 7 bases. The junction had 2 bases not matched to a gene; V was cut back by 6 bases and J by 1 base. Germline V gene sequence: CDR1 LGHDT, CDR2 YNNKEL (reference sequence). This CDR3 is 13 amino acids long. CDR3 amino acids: CASSGTANTEAFF. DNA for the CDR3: TGTGCCAGCAGTGGGACAGCGAACACTGAAGCTTTCTTT.

As DNA, the CDR3 is TGTGCCAGCAGTTTAAGCGGGACCTATGGCTACACCTTC. As protein: CASSLSGTYGYTF. The chain combines TRBV12-3 or TRBV12-4 with TRBJ1-2, with a possible D match to TRBD1 (5 bases). The CDR3 length is 13 residues. Trimming removed 2 bases from V and 4 bases from J, with 8 bases in between.

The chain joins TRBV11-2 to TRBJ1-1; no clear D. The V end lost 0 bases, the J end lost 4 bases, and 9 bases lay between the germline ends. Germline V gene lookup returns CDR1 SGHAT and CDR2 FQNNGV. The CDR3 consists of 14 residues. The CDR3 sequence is CASSLERAGTEAFF. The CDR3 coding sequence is TGTGCCAGCAGCTTAGAACGAGCGGGCACTGAAGCTTTCTTT.